These 26 T cell receptor beta chains were sequenced from one sample in a study of OX40 agonist ivuxolimab in advanced cancers. Generated by immunoSEQ multiplex PCR, the TCRdb table keeps only in-frame clones and is missing some. The table has approximately 58,000 clones, 70% to 90% seen once; the top ten hold around 0.71%. The specimen was CD4+ or CD8+ T cells sorted from blood, collected in a trial of the OX40 agonist ivuxolimab. The receptors come from an adult with an advanced solid tumor such as melanoma, head and neck, liver or kidney cancer.

Relative to its sample, this clone is medium-sized. The rearrangement uses TRBV6-1 and TRBJ1-6; D gene uncertain. The germline V and J ends were trimmed by 1 base and 7 bases, with 11 bases remaining between them. The germline V gene encodes CDR1 MNHNS and CDR2 SASEGT. This CDR3 has 15 residues. The CDR3 loop reads CASSEVAATNSPLHF. CDR3 DNA sequence: TGTGCCAGCAGTGAAGTGGCAGCGACCAATTCACCCCTCCACTTT.

CDR3 coding DNA: TGTGCCAGCAGCTTAGTCGTGCGTGGCTACACCTTC. It specifies CASSLVVRGYTF. The chain couples TRBV11-2 to TRBJ1-2; D ambiguous. The V end lost 1 base, the J end lost 7 bases, and 7 bases lay between the germline ends. CDR3 length: 12 amino acids. CDR1 is SGHAT and CDR2 is FQNNGV in the germline V gene. The complete variable domain, with remaining parts taken from reference TRBV11-2 and TRBJ1-2, reads EAGVAQSPRYKIIEKRQSVAFWCNPISGHATLYWYQQILGQGPKLLIQFQNNGVVDDSQLPKDRFSAERLKGVDSTLKIQPAKLEDSAVYLCASSLVVRGYTFGSGTRLTVV.

The CDR3 loop reads CASSTRTGADTEAFF. The CDR3 coding sequence is TGCGCCAGCAGCACGAGGACAGGGGCGGACACTGAAGCTTTCTTT. This rearrangement joins TRBV5-1 to TRBJ1-1, with 9 bases aligning to TRBD1. The J segment lost 3 bases and the V segment lost 4 bases, leaving 7 bases of the junction unmatched. Germline V gene data show CDR1 as SGHRS and CDR2 as YFSETQ. CDR3 length: 15 amino acids.

The chain links TRBV5-4 to TRBJ2-6; TRBD1 aligns across 8 bases. Germline assignment: CDR1 SGHNT and CDR2 YYREEE (reference sequence). Trimming took 5 bases from V and 5 from J; bases not matched to a gene: 6. This CDR3 region has 15 residues. The CDR3: CASRPTGGRANVLTF. Written as DNA, the CDR3 is TGTGCCAGCAGACCCACAGGGGGTAGGGCCAACGTCCTGACTTTC.

The rearrangement uses TRBV7-6 and TRBJ1-6; the D gene is possibly TRBD1 (6 bases). Germline V gene sequence: CDR1 SGHVS, CDR2 FNYEAQ. Trimming cost V 2 bases and J 3 bases, with 14 bases left between them. This CDR3 is 17 amino acids long. The CDR3 loop reads CASSLMGGQGYNSPLHF. CDR3 coding DNA: TGTGCCAGCAGCTTAATGGGGGGGCAAGGCTATAATTCACCCCTCCACTTT. The full variable domain, in which reference TRBV7-6 and TRBJ1-6 provide the parts outside the CDR3, is GAGVSQSPRYKVTKRGQDVALRCDPISGHVSLYWYRQALGQGPEFLTYFNYEAQQDKSGLPNDRFSAERPEGSISTLTIQRTEQRDSAMYRCASSLMGGQGYNSPLHFGNGTRLTVT.

The chain is built from TRBV11-1 and TRBJ2-5; D is tentatively TRBD1 or TRBD2 (5 bases each). CDR1 is SGHAT, CDR2 FQDESV, per germline (reference sequence). The CDR3 sequence is 14 residues long. V lost 5 bases and J 1 base, leaving 11 bases between the germline ends. CDR3 loop: CASSLGTAQETQYF. The CDR3 bases are TGTGCCAGCAGCCTCGGGACGGCCCAAGAGACCCAGTACTTC. Full variable domain (missing parts from reference TRBV11-1 and TRBJ2-5): EAEVAQSPRYKITEKSQAVAFWCDPISGHATLYWYRQILGQGPELLVQFQDESVVDDSQLPKDRFSAERLKGVDSTLKIQPAELGDSAMYLCASSLGTAQETQYFGPGTRLLVL.

The rearrangement joins TRBV2 to TRBJ2-7; perhaps TRBD1 as D (6 bases). Germline loops: CDR1 SNHLY, CDR2 FYNNEI. The ends were cut back, 2 bases at V and 0 bases at J, with 8 bases in the middle. There are 14 residues in the CDR3. The DNA for the CDR3 is TGTGCCAGCAGTGAACAGGGGAGCTCCTACGAGCAGTACTTC. Translated, it gives CASSEQGSSYEQYF.

This clone came up once. One end of the junction is discordant with germline, which a read error may explain. The rearrangement links TRBV15 to TRBJ1-5, with 7 bases fitting TRBD1. Germline loops: CDR1 LNHNV, CDR2 YYDKDF (reference sequence). There are 15 residues in the CDR3. The CDR3 nucleotides read TGTGTCACCAGCCGAGCCGCAGGGGGAAGTCAGCCCCAGCATTTT. Its protein product is CVTSRAAGGSQPQHF.

This clone is termed medium-sized. V is TRBV11-2 and J is TRBJ2-7, with unresolved D. V lost 5 bases and J lost 3, with 11 bases in between. In germline, CDR1 is SGHAT, CDR2 FQNNGV. This CDR3 has 13 residues. This chain's CDR3 is CASSDLRLYEQYF. The CDR3 bases are TGTGCCAGCAGCGATCTCAGACTCTACGAGCAGTACTTC.

The J gene is TRBJ2-2, the V gene TRBV5-1; 13 bases line up with TRBD2. Per germline, CDR1 SGHRS and CDR2 YFSETQ. Trimming removed 3 bases from V and 1 base from J; junction bases left unmatched: 0. The CDR3 is made up of 16 amino acids. The CDR3 is CASSWTSGGNTGELFF. The CDR3 DNA is TGCGCCAGCAGCTGGACTAGCGGGGGGAACACCGGGGAGCTGTTTTTT. Based on the CDR3 plus reference TRBV5-1 and TRBJ2-2, the full variable domain is KAGVTQTPRYLIKTRGQQVTLSCSPISGHRSVSWYQQTPGQGLQFLFEYFSETQRNKGNFPGRFSGRQFSNSRSEMNVSTLELGDSALYLCASSWTSGGNTGELFFGEGSRLTVL.

This clone turned up a few times. This rearrangement joins TRBV19 to TRBJ2-7, with D perhaps matching TRBD2 (5 bases). Germline V lookup: CDR1 LNHDA, CDR2 SQIVND (reference sequence). The V end was cut by 5 bases, the J end by 3 bases, with 11 bases between. This CDR3 has 13 residues. The CDR3, as DNA: TGTGCCAGTAGTCCCCCCGGGGACTACGAGCAGTACTTC. Its protein product is CASSPPGDYEQYF. Full variable domain (outside the CDR3, taken from reference TRBV19 and TRBJ2-7): DGGITQSPKYLFRKEGQNVTLSCEQNLNHDAMYWYRQDPGQGLRLIYYSQIVNDFQKGDIAEGYSVSREKKESFPLTVTSAQKNPTAFYLCASSPPGDYEQYFGPGTRLTVT.

This rearrangement joins TRBV4-2 to TRBJ2-7, with 9 bases aligning to TRBD2. Trimming took 0 bases from V and 3 from J; bases not matched to a gene: 3. This CDR3 comprises 15 residues. Germline V gene sequence: CDR1 LGHNA, CDR2 YNFKEQ. The CDR3 nucleotides are TGTGCCAGCAGCCAAGAGCGGGGGGGCCACTACGAGCAGTACTTC. Protein product: CASSQERGGHYEQYF.

CDR3 in amino acids: CASSPGSTVNTGELFF. For the CDR3, the DNA is TGTGCCAGCAGCCCTGGGTCGACAGTGAACACCGGGGAGCTGTTTTTT. V and J are TRBV5-6 and TRBJ2-2; maybe TRBD1 (5 bases). V was shortened by 4 bases and J by 1 base, with 14 bases between the two germline ends. The V gene's germline CDR1 is SGHDT and CDR2 YYEEEE. The CDR3 is 16 residues long. Using reference TRBV5-6 and TRBJ2-2 for the parts outside the CDR3, the full variable domain is DAGVTQSPTHLIKTRGQQVTLRCSPKSGHDTVSWYQQALGQGPQFIFQYYEEEERQRGNFPDRFSGHQFPNYSSELNVNALLLGDSALYLCASSPGSTVNTGELFFGEGSRLTVL.

The rearrangement joins TRBV6-5 to TRBJ1-1; 10 bases fit TRBD1. The CDR3 is 15 residues long. Looked up from germline, CDR1 is MNHEY and CDR2 is SVGAGI. V was pared by 6 bases and J by 7 bases, with 11 bases of the junction left unmatched. The CDR3 sequence: CASSSDRGRGNEAFF. DNA of the CDR3: TGTGCCAGCAGCTCCGACAGGGGGCGCGGGAATGAAGCTTTCTTT.

The DNA of the CDR3 is TGTGCCAGCAGCCCGAGGGGGCAGGGGCCATCCTACGAGCAGTACTTC. This codes for CASSPRGQGPSYEQYF. This sequence joins TRBV7-9 and TRBJ2-7; 7 bases match TRBD1. Trimming removed 5 bases from V and 1 base from J; junction bases left unmatched: 11. Germline V lookup: CDR1 SEHNR, CDR2 FQNEAQ (reference sequence). This CDR3 comprises 16 residues.

The chain combines TRBV5-1 with TRBJ1-1; TRBD1 matches 11 bases. J lost 4 bases, V lost 4 bases, and 3 bases had no gene match. The germline CDR1 and CDR2 sequences are SGHRS and YFSETQ. This CDR3 region has 14 residues. This CDR3 reads CASSRTGGGTEAFF. CDR3 coding DNA: TGCGCCAGCAGCCGGACAGGGGGCGGCACTGAAGCTTTCTTT. The full variable domain, rest sourced from reference TRBV5-1 and TRBJ1-1, is KAGVTQTPRYLIKTRGQQVTLSCSPISGHRSVSWYQQTPGQGLQFLFEYFSETQRNKGNFPGRFSGRQFSNSRSEMNVSTLELGDSALYLCASSRTGGGTEAFFGQGTRLTVV.

The gene calls are TRBV11-3 and TRBJ2-6; D call uncertain. CDR1 and CDR2 (germline): SGHNT, YENEEA. Trimming shortened V by 1 base and J by 4 bases, and 8 bases separated the two germline ends. This CDR3 spans 15 amino acids. CDR3 in DNA: TGTGCCAGCAGCTTAGGGGCGCTCGGGGCCAACGTCCTGACTTTC. This gives the protein CASSLGALGANVLTF.

This rearrangement joins TRBV7-3 to TRBJ2-7; 8 bases align to TRBD1. This CDR3 region has 16 residues. Germline-derived CDR1 and CDR2 are SGHTA and FQGTGA. With 4 bases clipped from V and 3 bases from J, the junction kept 11 bases outside the gene matches. Here the CDR3 reads CASSYHWGQANYEQYF. The DNA for the CDR3 is TGTGCCAGCAGCTACCATTGGGGACAGGCAAACTACGAGCAGTACTTC.

This clone came up a few times. The V gene is TRBV7-6, the J gene TRBJ1-5, with TRBD1 matching 9 bases. The V gene's germline CDR1 is SGHVS and CDR2 FNYEAQ. CDR3 size: 16 residues. With V trimmed by 0 bases and J by 6 bases, 6 bases remained unmatched. The DNA for the CDR3 is TGTGCCAGCAGCTTAGCTGCGGGACAGGGAACTCAGCCCCAGCATTTT. It codes for CASSLAAGQGTQPQHF.

This chain connects TRBV5-6 to TRBJ2-1; D is unresolved. This CDR3 is 13 amino acids long. V was pared by 4 bases and J by 8 bases, with 13 bases between. From germline, CDR1 is SGHDT and CDR2 YYEEEE. The CDR3 DNA sequence: TGTGCCAGCAGCCTGGGATTGGACCATGAGCAGTTCTTC. Its translation: CASSLGLDHEQFF.

This chain links TRBV19 with TRBJ2-7; no clear D gene. The CDR3 runs to 13 residues. Trimming shortened V by 4 bases and J by 3 bases, and 10 bases separated the two germline ends. Per the germline V gene, CDR1 is LNHDA and CDR2 is SQIVND (reference sequence). The CDR3 bases are TGTGCCAGTAGTAGCACACTGGGCTACGAGCAGTACTTC. This gives the protein CASSSTLGYEQYF. The full variable domain, its missing parts supplied by reference TRBV19 and TRBJ2-7, is DGGITQSPKYLFRKEGQNVTLSCEQNLNHDAMYWYRQDPGQGLRLIYYSQIVNDFQKGDIAEGYSVSREKKESFPLTVTSAQKNPTAFYLCASSSTLGYEQYFGPGTRLTVT.

The CDR3 DNA is TGTGCCAGCAGCTTAGTTTGGGACCCTTTGCTCGGCGAGCAGTACTTC. Protein: CASSLVWDPLLGEQYF. The rearrangement joins TRBV7-8 to TRBJ2-7, with D perhaps being TRBD1 or TRBD2 (5 bases each). V dropped 1 base and J dropped 6 bases, with 19 bases sitting between them. The germline V gene encodes CDR1 SGHVS and CDR2 FQNEAQ. The CDR3 sequence is 16 residues long.

V is TRBV15 and J is TRBJ2-7; possibly TRBD2 for D (5 bases). Trimming removed 4 bases from V and 5 bases from J, with 21 bases in between. The CDR3 consists of 16 residues. Germline CDR1 LNHNV, CDR2 YYDKDF (reference sequence). Here the CDR3 reads CATSTGMANRLDEQYF. The CDR3 nucleotides are TGTGCCACCAGCACCGGGATGGCTAACCGTCTGGACGAGCAGTACTTC.

This clone was counted between two and nine times. The chain combines TRBV7-3 with TRBJ1-2; 7 bases are shared with TRBD1. The CDR3 has 13 residues. CDR1 and CDR2 from the germline V gene are SGHTA and FQGTGA. The junction had 4 bases not matched to a gene; V was cut back by 5 bases and J by 4 bases. DNA of the CDR3: TGTGCCAGCAGCAAGGGACAGTCCTATGGCTACACCTTC. Its translation is CASSKGQSYGYTF. Filled out from reference TRBV7-3 and TRBJ1-2, the complete variable domain reads GAGVSQTPSNKVTEKGKYVELRCDPISGHTALYWYRQSLGQGPEFLIYFQGTGAADDSGLPNDRFFAVRPEGSVSTLKIQRTERGDSAVYLCASSKGQSYGYTFGSGTRLTVV.

This clone appeared once. V gene TRBV7-2 combines with J gene TRBJ2-7; 7 nucleotides match TRBD1. In germline, CDR1 is SGHTA, CDR2 FQGNSA. V trimming: 4 bases; J trimming: 2 bases; junction bases outside the gene matches: 5. The CDR3 contains 14 residues. The CDR3 DNA reads TGTGCCAGCAGCTCCGGGACAGCCCCCTACGAGCAGTACTTC. The encoded protein is CASSSGTAPYEQYF.

The chain joins TRBV28 to TRBJ2-5; no firm D call. The CDR3 extends over 12 amino acids. Per the germline V gene, CDR1 is MDHEN and CDR2 is SYDVKM. V gave up 4 bases and J gave up 7 bases, with 10 bases separating them. The CDR3 sequence: CASSSSPRTQYF. For the CDR3, the DNA is TGTGCCAGCAGTTCCTCCCCCAGGACCCAGTACTTC.